Listed here are 17 T cell receptor beta chains from one sample, sequenced in a study of blood T cell repertoires in COVID-19. Using immunoSEQ multiplex PCR, the repertoire was profiled, and TCRdb retains in-frame clones only, with some absent. The sample includes about 200,000 clones, approximately 87% of them seen just once. Sequenced sample: peripheral blood. These receptors were obtained from a woman in her 70s with acute or convalescent COVID-19.

The CDR3: CASSLWGRHEQYF. CDR3 DNA: TGTGCCAGCAGCTTGTGGGGCAGGCACGAGCAGTACTTC. The J gene is TRBJ2-7, the V gene TRBV5-6; possible D gene TRBD1, 5 bases. Germline values: CDR1 SGHDT, CDR2 YYEEEE. The ends were cut back, 1 base at V and 5 bases at J, with 10 bases in the middle. The CDR3 is made up of 13 amino acids. Full variable domain (missing parts from reference TRBV5-6 and TRBJ2-7): DAGVTQSPTHLIKTRGQQVTLRCSPKSGHDTVSWYQQALGQGPQFIFQYYEEEERQRGNFPDRFSGHQFPNYSSELNVNALLLGDSALYLCASSLWGRHEQYFGPGTRLTVT.

The sample holds a few counts of this clone. The chain carries TRBV14 and TRBJ1-2; TRBD1 aligns across 9 bases. V was pared by 4 bases and J by 8 bases, with 11 bases of the junction left unmatched. Germline assignment: CDR1 SGHDN and CDR2 FVKESK. This CDR3 has 15 residues. The CDR3 DNA reads TGTGCCAGCAGCCGACGGGGGACAGGGACTAGGGGCTACACCTTC. Translating gives CASSRRGTGTRGYTF.

The sample holds a few counts of this clone. This chain's CDR3 is CATSRELTGTDTQYF. DNA of the CDR3: TGTGCCACCAGCAGAGAGCTTACAGGGACAGATACGCAGTATTTT. The chain has TRBV15 and TRBJ2-3, with D possibly matching TRBD1 (6 bases). CDR1 LNHNV and CDR2 YYDKDF come from the germline V gene (reference sequence). The CDR3 has 15 residues. Trimming pared 0 bases from V and 3 bases from J, leaving 10 bases between.

This chain links TRBV19 with TRBJ1-5; TRBD1 agrees at 9 bases. The germline V gene encodes CDR1 LNHDA and CDR2 SQIVND (reference sequence). The CDR3 contains 15 residues. V gave up 3 bases and J gave up 6 bases; unmatched junction bases: 6. This chain's CDR3 is CASSIGGTGPQPQHF. The CDR3 DNA reads TGTGCCAGTAGTATTGGGGGGACAGGGCCTCAGCCCCAGCATTTT.

The chain links TRBV5-1 to TRBJ2-5; a weak D match, TRBD2 (6 bases). Germline assignment: CDR1 SGHRS and CDR2 YFSETQ. The V gene lost 4 bases and the J gene lost 1 base, with 17 bases spanning the gap. The CDR3 is 16 residues long. CDR3 sequence: CASSPALRLGQETQYF. Written as DNA, the CDR3 is TGCGCCAGCAGCCCAGCCCTCCGACTAGGCCAAGAGACCCAGTACTTC. Full variable domain (outside the CDR3, taken from reference TRBV5-1 and TRBJ2-5): KAGVTQTPRYLIKTRGQQVTLSCSPISGHRSVSWYQQTPGQGLQFLFEYFSETQRNKGNFPGRFSGRQFSNSRSEMNVSTLELGDSALYLCASSPALRLGQETQYFGPGTRLLVL.

The chain combines TRBV2 with TRBJ2-2; 7 nucleotides line up with TRBD1. CDR1 is SNHLY, CDR2 FYNNEI, per germline. The CDR3 runs to 14 residues. V lost 7 bases, J lost 7 bases, and 9 bases stayed unmatched. The CDR3 sequence: CASNSNRGGGELFF. Here the CDR3 DNA reads TGTGCCAGCAACTCTAACAGGGGCGGCGGGGAGCTGTTTTTT.

There are a few counts of this clone. The chain is built from TRBV19 and TRBJ2-7, with 8 bases that match TRBD1. Per germline, CDR1 LNHDA and CDR2 SQIVND (reference sequence). J gave up 4 bases and V 3 bases, and 11 bases lay outside the gene matches. The length of the CDR3 is 16 residues. CDR3 protein: CASSISRTGLIYEQYF. The CDR3 DNA is TGTGCCAGTAGTATTTCTCGGACAGGGTTGATTTACGAGCAGTACTTC.

The chain recombines TRBV10-3 with TRBJ1-5, with D possibly TRBD1 on 5 matching bases. The CDR3 length is 15 residues. The germline V gene has CDR1 ENHRY and CDR2 SYGVKD. The V end lost 0 bases, the J end lost 6 bases, and 12 bases lay between the germline ends. The CDR3 spells CAISESAGPGQPQHF. CDR3 in DNA: TGTGCCATCAGTGAGTCTGCAGGGCCGGGTCAGCCCCAGCATTTT.

V is TRBV5-1 and J is TRBJ2-1, with 16 bases fitting TRBD2. CDR3 length equals 18 residues. V shed 2 bases, J shed 7 bases, and the junction held 9 bases outside the gene matches. Germline loops: CDR1 SGHRS, CDR2 YFSETQ. Here the CDR3 DNA reads TGCGCCAGCAGCTTACCGGGACTAGCGGGAGGGCCCTCGAATGAGCAGTTCTTC. It codes for CASSLPGLAGGPSNEQFF.

The chain is built from TRBV12-3 or TRBV12-4 and TRBJ1-2; D is undetermined. Trimming removed 7 bases from V and 1 base from J, with 10 bases in between. The CDR3 consists of 13 residues. DNA of the CDR3: TGTGCCAGCACCCCTCGGGGTAACTATGGCTACACCTTC. Translating gives CASTPRGNYGYTF.

This clone appeared once. The chain couples TRBV19 to TRBJ1-5, with 7 bases identical to TRBD1. Germline V gene lookup returns CDR1 LNHDA and CDR2 SQIVND (reference sequence). With V trimmed by 8 bases and J by 5 bases, 9 bases remained unmatched. There are 14 residues in the CDR3. Written as DNA, the CDR3 is TGTGCCAGTGACCGGGACAGCACCTATCAGCCCCAGCATTTT. It encodes CASDRDSTYQPQHF. The full variable domain, with the rest looked up from reference TRBV19 and TRBJ1-5, is DGGITQSPKYLFRKEGQNVTLSCEQNLNHDAMYWYRQDPGQGLRLIYYSQIVNDFQKGDIAEGYSVSREKKESFPLTVTSAQKNPTAFYLCASDRDSTYQPQHFGDGTRLSIL.

The chain has TRBV7-8 and TRBJ1-1; D is undetermined. V was trimmed by 5 bases and J by 1 base, leaving 11 bases between them. Germline V lookup: CDR1 SGHVS, CDR2 FQNEAQ. The CDR3 has 14 amino acids. The CDR3 loop reads CASSPYTGNTEAFF. CDR3 DNA sequence: TGTGCCAGCAGCCCTTACACGGGGAACACTGAAGCTTTCTTT.

Only a few counts were recorded for this clone. The rearrangement links TRBV5-6 to TRBJ2-7; D perhaps matches TRBD2 (6 bases). This CDR3 has 18 amino acids. Germline V gene data show CDR1 as SGHDT and CDR2 as YYEEEE. Between the trimmed V and J ends, which lost 2 bases and 1 base, there was a span of 22 bases. The CDR3 DNA follows: TGTGCCAGCAGCTTTCGTGGGGTGGCGGGGCCATCTTCCTACGAGCAGTACTTC. This encodes CASSFRGVAGPSSYEQYF.

The CDR3 loop is CASTPRQGNWDEQYF. DNA of the CDR3: TGTGCCAGCACCCCGAGACAGGGGAATTGGGACGAGCAGTACTTC. This chain links TRBV4-2 with TRBJ2-7; TRBD1 matches 8 bases. J lost 5 bases, V lost 7 bases, and 13 bases had no gene match. CDR1 and CDR2 from the germline V gene are LGHNA and YNFKEQ. The CDR3 consists of 15 residues.

The chain has TRBV5-1 and TRBJ2-3, with D uncertain. Germline-derived CDR1 and CDR2 are SGHRS and YFSETQ. The V end was cut by 6 bases, the J end by 10 bases, with 18 bases between. CDR3 length: 13 residues. The CDR3 region is CASTDRVGLAQYF. The CDR3, as DNA: TGCGCCAGCACTGATCGGGTTGGTCTCGCGCAGTATTTT. Based on the CDR3 plus reference TRBV5-1 and TRBJ2-3, the full variable domain is KAGVTQTPRYLIKTRGQQVTLSCSPISGHRSVSWYQQTPGQGLQFLFEYFSETQRNKGNFPGRFSGRQFSNSRSEMNVSTLELGDSALYLCASTDRVGLAQYFGPGTRLTVL.

V and J are TRBV9 and TRBJ2-5; the D is unclear. The V gene's germline CDR1 is SGDLS and CDR2 YYNGEE. Trimming took off 3 bases at V and 5 bases at J, with 8 bases between the two ends. This CDR3 region has 12 residues. CDR3 nucleotides: TGTGCCAGCAGCGCCAACTTGGAGACCCAGTACTTC. Encoded protein: CASSANLETQYF. Variable domain in full (rest from reference TRBV9 and TRBJ2-5): DSGVTQTPKHLITATGQRVTLRCSPRSGDLSVYWYQQSLDQGLQFLIQYYNGEERAKGNILERFSAQQFPDLHSELNLSSLELGDSALYFCASSANLETQYFGPGTRLLVL.

The chain couples TRBV12-3 or TRBV12-4 to TRBJ2-3, with D hard to call. With 7 bases removed from V and 4 bases from J, the gap between germline ends came to 9 bases. The CDR3 consists of 12 residues. DNA for the CDR3: TGTGCCAGCACCCCGCGTCCAGATACGCAGTATTTT. Amino acids: CASTPRPDTQYF.